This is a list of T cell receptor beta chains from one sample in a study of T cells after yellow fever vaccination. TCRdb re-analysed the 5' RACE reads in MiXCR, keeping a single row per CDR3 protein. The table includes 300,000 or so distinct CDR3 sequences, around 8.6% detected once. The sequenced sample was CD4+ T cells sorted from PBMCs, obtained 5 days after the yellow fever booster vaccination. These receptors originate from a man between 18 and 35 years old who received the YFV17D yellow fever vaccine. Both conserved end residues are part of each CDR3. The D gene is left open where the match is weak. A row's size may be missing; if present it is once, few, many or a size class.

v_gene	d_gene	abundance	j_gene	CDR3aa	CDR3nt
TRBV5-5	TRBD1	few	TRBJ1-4	CASSVLQGVDEKLFF	TGTGCCAGCAGCGTATTACAGGGGGTGGATGAAAAACTGTTTTTT
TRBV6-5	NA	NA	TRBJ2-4	CASSYSPGPLAKNIQYF	TGTGCCAGCAGTTACTCCCCGGGCCCTCTAGCCAAAAACATTCAGTACTTC
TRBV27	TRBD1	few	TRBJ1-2	CASSFAPTGSYGYTF	TGTGCCAGCAGTTTTGCACCGACAGGGTCTTATGGCTACACCTTC
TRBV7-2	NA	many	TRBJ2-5	CASSSSGTQETQYF	TGTGCCAGCAGCTCATCCGGGACTCAAGAGACCCAGTACTTC
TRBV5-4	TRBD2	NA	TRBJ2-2	CASSLEAGGELFF	TGTGCCAGCAGCTTGGAAGCGGGGGGGGAGCTGTTTTTT
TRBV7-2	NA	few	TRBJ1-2	CASSLGWDYGYTF	TGTGCCAGCAGCTTAGGCTGGGACTATGGCTACACCTTC
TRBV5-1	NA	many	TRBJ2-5	CASSLGTAKETQYF	TGCGCCAGCAGCTTAGGGACCGCCAAAGAGACCCAGTACTTC
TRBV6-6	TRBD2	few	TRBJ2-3	CASSPWRGITDTQYF	TGTGCCAGCTCGCCTTGGCGGGGGATCACAGATACGCAGTATTTT
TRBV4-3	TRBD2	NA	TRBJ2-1	CASSQAGRGGYNEQFF	TGCGCCAGCAGCCAAGCGGGTCGCGGGGGATACAATGAGCAGTTCTTC
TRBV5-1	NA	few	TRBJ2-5	CASSQRSGLSETQYF	TGCGCCAGCAGCCAAAGGTCTGGGCTTAGCGAGACCCAGTACTTC
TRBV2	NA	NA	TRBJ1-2	CASTPDSNYGYTF	TGTGCCAGCACTCCGGACAGTAACTATGGCTACACCTTC
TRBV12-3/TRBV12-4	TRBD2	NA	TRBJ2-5	CASRPAGAGPQYF	TGTGCCAGCAGACCCGCGGGAGCAGGGCCCCAGTACTTC
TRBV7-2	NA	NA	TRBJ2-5	CASSPQRWGRLRETQYF	TGTGCCAGCAGCCCCCAACGGTGGGGGCGATTGAGAGAGACCCAGTACTTC
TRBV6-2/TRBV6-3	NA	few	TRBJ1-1	CASSRSLGTEAFF	TGTGCCAGCAGTCGGTCCCTGGGGACTGAAGCTTTCTTT
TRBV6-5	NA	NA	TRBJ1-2	CASKPQEGFYGYTF	TGTGCCAGCAAGCCCCAGGAGGGGTTCTATGGCTACACCTTC
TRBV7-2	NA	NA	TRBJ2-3	CASGRDRYTDTQYF	TGTGCCAGCGGTCGCGACAGGTATACAGATACGCAGTATTTT
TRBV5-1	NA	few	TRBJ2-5	CASSLAQSWLKTQYF	TGCGCCAGCAGCTTGGCGCAAAGTTGGCTAAAGACCCAGTACTTC
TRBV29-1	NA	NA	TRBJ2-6	CSVESGNGANVLTF	TGCAGCGTTGAATCAGGGAACGGGGCCAACGTCCTGACTTTC
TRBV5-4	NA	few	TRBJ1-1	CASSTETGYTEAFF	TGTGCCAGCAGCACGGAGACAGGCTACACTGAAGCTTTCTTT
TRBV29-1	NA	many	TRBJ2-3	CSHKAGATPTDTQYF	TGCAGCCATAAAGCAGGGGCAACCCCCACAGATACGCAGTATTTT
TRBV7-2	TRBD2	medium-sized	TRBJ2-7	CASSPSGGPYEQYF	TGTGCCAGCAGCCCTAGCGGGGGGCCCTACGAGCAGTACTTC